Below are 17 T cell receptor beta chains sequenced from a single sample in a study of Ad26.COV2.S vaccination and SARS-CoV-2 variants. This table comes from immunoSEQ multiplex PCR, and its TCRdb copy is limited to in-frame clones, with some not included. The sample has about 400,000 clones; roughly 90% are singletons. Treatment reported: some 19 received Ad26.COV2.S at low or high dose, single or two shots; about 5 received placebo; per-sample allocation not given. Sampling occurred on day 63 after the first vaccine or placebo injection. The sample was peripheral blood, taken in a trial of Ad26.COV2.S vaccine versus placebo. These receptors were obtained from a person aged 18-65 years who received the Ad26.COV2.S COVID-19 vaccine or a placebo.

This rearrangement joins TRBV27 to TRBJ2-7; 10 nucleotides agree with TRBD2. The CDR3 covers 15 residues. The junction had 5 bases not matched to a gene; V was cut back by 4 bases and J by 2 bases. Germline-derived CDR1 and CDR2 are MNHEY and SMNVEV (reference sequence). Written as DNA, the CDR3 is TGTGCCAGCAGTTATGGGGGACTAGCGACCTACGAGCAGTACTTC. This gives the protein CASSYGGLATYEQYF.

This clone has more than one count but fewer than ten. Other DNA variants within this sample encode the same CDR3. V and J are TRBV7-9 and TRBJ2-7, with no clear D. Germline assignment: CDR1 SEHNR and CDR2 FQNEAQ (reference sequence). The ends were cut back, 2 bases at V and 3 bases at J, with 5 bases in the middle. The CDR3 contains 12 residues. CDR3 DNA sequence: TGTGCCAGCAGCTTAAGCATCTACGAGCAGTACTTC. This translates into CASSLSIYEQYF.

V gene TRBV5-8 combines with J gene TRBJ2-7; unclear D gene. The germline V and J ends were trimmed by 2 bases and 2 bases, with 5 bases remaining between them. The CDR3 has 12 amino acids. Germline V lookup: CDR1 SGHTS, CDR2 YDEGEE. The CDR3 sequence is CASSFLAYEQYF. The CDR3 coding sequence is TGTGCCAGCAGCTTTCTGGCCTACGAGCAGTACTTC.

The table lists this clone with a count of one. The CDR3 nucleotides read TGTGCCAGCCGGAGGACAGCGCATAGCAATCAGCCCCAGCATTTT. It translates to CASRRTAHSNQPQHF. The V call is TRBV2, the J call TRBJ1-5; perhaps TRBD1 as D (6 bases). CDR1 SNHLY and CDR2 FYNNEI come from the germline V gene. The CDR3 is 15 residues long. V lost 8 bases to trimming and J lost 0 bases, with 14 bases between them.

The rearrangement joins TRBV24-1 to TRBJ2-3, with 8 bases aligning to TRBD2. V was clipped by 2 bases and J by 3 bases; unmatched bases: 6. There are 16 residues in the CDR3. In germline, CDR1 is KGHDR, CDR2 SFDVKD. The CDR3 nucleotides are TGTGCCACCAGTGATTCGAGCGGGGGCAGAACAGATACGCAGTATTTT. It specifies CATSDSSGGRTDTQYF.

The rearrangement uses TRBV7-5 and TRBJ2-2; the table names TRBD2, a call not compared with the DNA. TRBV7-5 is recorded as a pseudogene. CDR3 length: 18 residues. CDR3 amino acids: CVRNPRVGGHANTGELFF. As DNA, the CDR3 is TGTGTCAGAAACCCCCGAGTCGGGGGGCACGCGAACACCGGGGAGCTGTTTTTT.

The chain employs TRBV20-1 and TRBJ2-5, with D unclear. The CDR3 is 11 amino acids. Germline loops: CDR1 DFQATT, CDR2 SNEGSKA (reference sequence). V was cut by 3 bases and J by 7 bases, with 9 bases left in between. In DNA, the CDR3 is TGCAGTGCTAGCAGCGTGGGGACCCAGTACTTC. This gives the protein CSASSVGTQYF.

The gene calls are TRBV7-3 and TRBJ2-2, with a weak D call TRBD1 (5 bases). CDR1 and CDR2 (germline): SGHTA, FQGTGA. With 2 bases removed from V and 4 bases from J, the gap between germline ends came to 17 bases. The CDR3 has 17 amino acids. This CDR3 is CASSLGPRGSGTGELFF. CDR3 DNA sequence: TGTGCCAGCAGCTTAGGCCCTAGGGGTAGTGGCACCGGGGAGCTGTTTTTT.

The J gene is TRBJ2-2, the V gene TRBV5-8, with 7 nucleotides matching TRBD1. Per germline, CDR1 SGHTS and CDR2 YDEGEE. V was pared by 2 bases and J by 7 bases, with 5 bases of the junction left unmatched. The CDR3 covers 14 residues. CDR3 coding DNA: TGTGCCAGCAGCTTCAGGGGGTTCGTCGGGGAGCTGTTTTTT. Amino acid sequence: CASSFRGFVGELFF.

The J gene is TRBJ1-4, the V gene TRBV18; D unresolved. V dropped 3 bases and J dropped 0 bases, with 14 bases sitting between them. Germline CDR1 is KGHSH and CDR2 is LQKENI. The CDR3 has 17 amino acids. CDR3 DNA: TGTGCCAGCTCACCGCGACGAGGCCTTGCAACTAATGAAAAACTGTTTTTT. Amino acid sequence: CASSPRRGLATNEKLFF.

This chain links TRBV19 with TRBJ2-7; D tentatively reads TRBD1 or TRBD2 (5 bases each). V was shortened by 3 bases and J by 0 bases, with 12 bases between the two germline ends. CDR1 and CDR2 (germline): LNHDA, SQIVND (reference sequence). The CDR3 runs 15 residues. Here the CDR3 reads CASSMGPINSYEQYF. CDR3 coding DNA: TGTGCCAGTAGTATGGGACCTATCAACTCCTACGAGCAGTACTTC. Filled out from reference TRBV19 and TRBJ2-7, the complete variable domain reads DGGITQSPKYLFRKEGQNVTLSCEQNLNHDAMYWYRQDPGQGLRLIYYSQIVNDFQKGDIAEGYSVSREKKESFPLTVTSAQKNPTAFYLCASSMGPINSYEQYFGPGTRLTVT.

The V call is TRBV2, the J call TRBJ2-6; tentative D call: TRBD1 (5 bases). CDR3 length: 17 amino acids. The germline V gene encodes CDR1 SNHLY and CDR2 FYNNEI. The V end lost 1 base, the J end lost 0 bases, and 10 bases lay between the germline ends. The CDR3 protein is CASSEGYRSSGANVLTF. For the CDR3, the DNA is TGTGCCAGCAGTGAAGGGTACAGGAGCTCTGGGGCCAACGTCCTGACTTTC.

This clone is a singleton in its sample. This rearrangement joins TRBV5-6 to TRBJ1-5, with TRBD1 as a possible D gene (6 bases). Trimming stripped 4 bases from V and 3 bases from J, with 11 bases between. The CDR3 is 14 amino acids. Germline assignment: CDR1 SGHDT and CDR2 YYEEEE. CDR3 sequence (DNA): TGTGCCAGCAGCGAAACAGGGCCCAATCAGCCCCAGCATTTT. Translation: CASSETGPNQPQHF. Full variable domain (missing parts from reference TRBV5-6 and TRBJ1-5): DAGVTQSPTHLIKTRGQQVTLRCSPKSGHDTVSWYQQALGQGPQFIFQYYEEEERQRGNFPDRFSGHQFPNYSSELNVNALLLGDSALYLCASSETGPNQPQHFGDGTRLSIL.

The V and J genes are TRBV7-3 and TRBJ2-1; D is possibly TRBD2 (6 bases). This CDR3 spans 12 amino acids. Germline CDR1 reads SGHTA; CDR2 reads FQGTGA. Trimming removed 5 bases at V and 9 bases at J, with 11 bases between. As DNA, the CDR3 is TGTGCCAGCAGCCAAAGGGGAGGTGAGCAGTTCTTC. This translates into CASSQRGGEQFF.

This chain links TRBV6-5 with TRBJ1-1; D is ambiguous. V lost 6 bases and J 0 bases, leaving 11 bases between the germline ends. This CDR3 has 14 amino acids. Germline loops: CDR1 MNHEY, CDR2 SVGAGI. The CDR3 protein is CASRQTLMNTEAFF. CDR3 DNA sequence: TGTGCCAGCAGACAGACCTTAATGAACACTGAAGCTTTCTTT.

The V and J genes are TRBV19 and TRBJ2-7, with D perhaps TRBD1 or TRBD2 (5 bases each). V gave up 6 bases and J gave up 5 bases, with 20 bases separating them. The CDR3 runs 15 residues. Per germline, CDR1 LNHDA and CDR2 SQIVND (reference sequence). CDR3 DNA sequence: TGTGCCAGTAGAAACACCGGGACCCCTCTCGACGAGCAGTACTTC. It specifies CASRNTGTPLDEQYF.

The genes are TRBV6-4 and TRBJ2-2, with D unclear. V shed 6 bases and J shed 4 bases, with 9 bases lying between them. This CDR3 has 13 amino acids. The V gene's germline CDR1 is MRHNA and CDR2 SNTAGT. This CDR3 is CASSTGSTGELFF. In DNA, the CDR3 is TGTGCCAGCAGCACTGGTAGCACCGGGGAGCTGTTTTTT.